This is a list of T cell receptor beta chains from one sample in a study of blood T cell repertoires in COVID-19. Method: immunoSEQ multiplex PCR; TCRdb's copy keeps in-frame clones and lacks some. The sample shows some 110,000 clones, 91% of them seen only once. The sequencing input was peripheral blood. The origin of the receptors is a human donor in a cohort sampled during active COVID-19. The conserved cysteine and the conserved F or W are not part of the CDR3 here. The order of the fields is J gene, V gene, CDR3 protein.

J: TRBJ1-5; V: TRBV10-3; CDR3: AISESWLAQPQH
J: TRBJ2-5; V: TRBV28; CDR3: ASRWDSNQETQY
J: TRBJ1-1; V: TRBV30; CDR3: AWSVLLTEAF
J: TRBJ2-7; V: TRBV4-2; CDR3: ASSQFPGGAVYEQY
J: TRBJ2-1; V: TRBV11-2; CDR3: ASSHEVVGYNEQF
J: TRBJ1-5; V: TRBV6-2/TRBV6-3; CDR3: ASSLLGVEQPQH
J: TRBJ2-1; V: TRBV19; CDR3: ATMEVNYNEQF
J: TRBJ2-4; V: TRBV6-4; CDR3: ASRSGLPPKNIQY
J: TRBJ2-7; V: TRBV28; CDR3: ASSGTGIYEQY
J: TRBJ2-7; V: TRBV4-3; CDR3: ASSQDQVGLYEQY
J: TRBJ1-3; V: TRBV5-8; CDR3: ASQQAYSGNTIY
J: TRBJ1-2; V: TRBV7-9; CDR3: ASSLGGTGDLGYGYT
J: TRBJ2-1; V: TRBV6-5; CDR3: ASSMDRGYNEQF
J: TRBJ2-5; V: TRBV28; CDR3: ASLYQGAETQY
J: TRBJ2-5; V: TRBV18; CDR3: ASSPSGSETQY
J: TRBJ2-7; V: TRBV11-2; CDR3: ASSLVGTGGEEQY
J: TRBJ2-7; V: TRBV21-1; CDR3: ASSAKGEGAYEQY
J: TRBJ2-1; V: TRBV5-6; CDR3: ASSLVSGRESSYNEQF
J: TRBJ2-1; V: TRBV5-1; CDR3: ASSQGQAYNEQF
J: TRBJ2-7; V: TRBV6-5; CDR3: ASGAGVGSYEQY
J: TRBJ1-2; V: TRBV18; CDR3: ASSSTGGADLRGYT
J: TRBJ2-1; V: TRBV7-8; CDR3: ASSRTGEREQF
J: TRBJ2-5; V: TRBV2; CDR3: ASSETERQETQY
J: TRBJ1-1; V: TRBV11-2; CDR3: ASSLKGYPGQGNTEAF
J: TRBJ2-1; V: TRBV9; CDR3: ASSGRDRGSYNEQF
J: TRBJ2-7; V: TRBV7-2; CDR3: ASSLAGGASYEQY
J: TRBJ1-1; V: TRBV7-3; CDR3: ASSSHSGDTEAF
J: TRBJ1-1; V: TRBV28; CDR3: ASSLIRGRVGTEAF
J: TRBJ2-5; V: TRBV6-2/TRBV6-3; CDR3: ASSLAVLQETQY
J: TRBJ2-5; V: TRBV19; CDR3: ASRRWTARGETQY
J: TRBJ1-1; V: TRBV19; CDR3: ASSIQGAGTEAF
J: TRBJ2-2; V: TRBV13; CDR3: ASSLEGGGQGGTGELF
J: TRBJ2-2; V: TRBV5-4; CDR3: ASSFVLGVTGELF
J: TRBJ1-6; V: TRBV30; CDR3: AWTVNNSPLH
J: TRBJ1-2; V: TRBV28; CDR3: ASSFEARGGYT
J: TRBJ2-1; V: TRBV11-2; CDR3: ASSLDKSGRANHNEQF
J: TRBJ1-2; V: TRBV7-9; CDR3: ASSSWSAYGYT
J: TRBJ2-3; V: TRBV29-1; CDR3: SVEGLAGVDTQY
J: TRBJ2-1; V: TRBV5-1; CDR3: ASSLTTGIRNNEQF
J: TRBJ2-7; V: TRBV7-9; CDR3: ASSLEWTSVDEQY
J: TRBJ2-7; V: TRBV7-2; CDR3: ASSLGTGVSYEQY
J: TRBJ2-7; V: TRBV28; CDR3: ASSSILQGGTYEQY
J: TRBJ2-2; V: TRBV30; CDR3: AWSKIGGSVSGELF
J: TRBJ1-2; V: TRBV13; CDR3: ASREQGAAYGYT
J: TRBJ1-1; V: TRBV21-1; CDR3: ASSRATGGATEAF
J: TRBJ2-3; V: TRBV27; CDR3: ASIEYGQRTDTQY